This T cell receptor beta chain was profiled in a study of monozygotic twins with inflammatory bowel disease. General study findings and limits: The co-twins with IBD showed lower TCRbeta diversity (inverse Simpson) than their healthy siblings. Subtypes among T cells remained indistinguishable.

The CDR3 length is 13 residues. Germline V gives CDR1 SQVTM, CDR2 ANQGSEA. With respect to this clonotype: Its antigen is unidentified.

Total RNA input per TCR library was 3,500 to 4,500 ng. From its re-call of the 5' RACE reads, TCRdb lists each CDR3 protein once, without DNA. Its clone listing holds around 450,000 distinct CDR3 sequences. Material: blood. This receptor was identified in a human donor with ulcerative colitis or Crohn's disease, or a healthy co-twin of an affected twin (not recorded which). The V call is TRBV29-1, the J call TRBJ1-2; TCRdb calls TRBD1, which cannot be checked without DNA. The CDR3 loop reads CSGQQESPGGYTF.